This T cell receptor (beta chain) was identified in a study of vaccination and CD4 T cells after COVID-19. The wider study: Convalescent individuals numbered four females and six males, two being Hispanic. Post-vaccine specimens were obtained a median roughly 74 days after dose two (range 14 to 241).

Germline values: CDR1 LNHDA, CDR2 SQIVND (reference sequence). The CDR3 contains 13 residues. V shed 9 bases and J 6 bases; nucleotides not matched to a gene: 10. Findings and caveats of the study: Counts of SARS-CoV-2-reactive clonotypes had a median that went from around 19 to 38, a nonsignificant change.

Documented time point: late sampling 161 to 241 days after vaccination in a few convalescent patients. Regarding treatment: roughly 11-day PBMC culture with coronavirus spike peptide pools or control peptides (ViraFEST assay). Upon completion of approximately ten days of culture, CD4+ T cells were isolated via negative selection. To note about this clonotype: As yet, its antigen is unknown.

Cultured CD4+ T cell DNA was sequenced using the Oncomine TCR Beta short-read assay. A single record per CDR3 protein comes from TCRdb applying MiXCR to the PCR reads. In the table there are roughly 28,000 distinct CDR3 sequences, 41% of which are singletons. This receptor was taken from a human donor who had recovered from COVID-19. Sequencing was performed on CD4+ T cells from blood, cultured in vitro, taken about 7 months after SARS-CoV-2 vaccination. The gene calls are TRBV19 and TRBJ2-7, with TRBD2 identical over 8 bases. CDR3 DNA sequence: TGTGCCAGCGGCAGCGGGGGCGGCAGCGAGCAGTACTTC. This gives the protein CASGSGGGSEQYF.